This TCR beta chain was captured in a study of shared clonotypes between healthy human individuals. The wider study: Participating donors consisted of two women and a few men aged 18 to 49. Three CD4 naive, three CD4 memory, two CD8 naive and one CD8 memory plate were used per donor.

CDR3 length equals 15 residues. V was pared by 6 bases and J by 4 bases, with 4 bases of the junction left unmatched. CDR1 and CDR2 (germline): SEHNR, FQNEAQ (reference sequence). CD8 cells classed as naive were CD45RO-negative and positively selected for CCR7, excluding terminally differentiated effector memory CD45RA+ cells. None of the donors, who were healthy HIV-negative adults, had recently had acute infections or vaccinations. Source study methods: Filtering was not the same, since immunoSEQ gave junction-only sequences without quality scores. Using immunoSEQ multiplex PCR, the repertoire was profiled, and TCRdb retains in-frame clones only, with some absent. The V and J calls and clone size were taken over from that table, and D and trimming were inferred from the DNA. The table includes nearly 600,000 clones, 95% detected once.

The rearrangement uses TRBV7-9 and TRBJ2-2; 11 bases line up with TRBD2. This TCR was recovered from a woman in her twenties or thirties in good health. Sequencing used naive CD8+ T cells sorted from blood. CDR3 protein: CASRLLAGATGELFF. CDR3 DNA: TGTGCCAGCAGATTACTAGCGGGAGCCACCGGGGAGCTGTTTTTT.